This TCR beta chain came from a study of blood T cell repertoires in COVID-19 (dated by TCRdb to 2020 to 2021). Context from the whole study: Samples from collaborators originated in the United States, Italy and Spain and spanned both the acute and convalescent phases of COVID-19. The prospective study material was composed of cDNA or gDNA derived from T cells, B-cell-depleted T cells, or PBMCs. Subjects who had been exposed to COVID-19, were actively infected with it, or had recovered from it provided the deeply sampled blood TCRbeta repertoires that made up the dataset. The repertoires were released in a freely available public database intended as a resource for research on the immune response to SARS-CoV-2. Samples came from the ongoing ImmuneRACE study (first 160 participants) plus 1,254 subjects from 6 global collaborators. A de-identified subject ID, COVID-19 status, age in years and sex were almost always included in the sample metadata. Where available, HLA class I and class II types were obtained from metadata supplied by the sample provider rather than from assay-based typing. The full study reports these points: Clinical and demographic metadata were provided uncurated, with the amount varying by source and participant.

TCRbeta CDR3 regions were amplified from genomic DNA using the immunoSEQ Assay, a bias-controlled multiplex PCR. Processing in the source paper ran as follows. The number of nucleated cells in each sample was estimated by amplification of reference gene primers within the assay. To quantify the absolute abundance of each unique TCRbeta CDR3 rearrangement, sequence reads were collapsed and filtered. For each sample, productive Simpson clonality was calculated as the square root of Simpson's diversity index across productive rearrangements. This is the immuneACCESS table as TCRdb keeps it, with only in-frame sequences that have V and J called. A part of the clones is gone; compared with another copy, unresolved V genes explain less than half, and the rest is unexplained. The D gene and trimming were derived from the DNA, and the V and J assignments and clone size from that table. This sample has approximately 120,000 clones in its table, and 74% of those were observed once. The ten largest clones add up to around 6% of the sample.

Via the germline V gene, CDR1 is KGHSH and CDR2 LQKENI. Trimming accounts for 6 bases at V and 0 bases at J, while the number of junction bases matched to no gene is 6. The cysteine opens and the phenylalanine closes a CDR3 of 16 amino acids. Here the CDR3 DNA is all that survives: 48 bases in frame from base 1. About this clone itself: What this receptor recognizes is not known. One base away there is no much larger clone; base qualities are not given.

At one collaborating source in Seattle, patients were enrolled during active infection and were followed longitudinally through the course of disease. Each collaborating institution followed its own protocols to collect whole blood in K2EDTA tubes. For TCRbeta analysis, collaborators shipped samples in one of three forms: frozen whole blood, isolated PBMCs, or DNA extracted from either of those sample types. The sequencing input was peripheral blood. This clonotype was obtained from a man older than 75 with COVID-19, enrolled during active disease. The sequence is built from TRBV18 and TRBJ2-1, with 9 bases aligning to TRBD2. The DNA sequence is as follows: TGTGCCAGCTCTCCCTTGACTAGCGGCTCCTACAATGAGCAGTTCTTC. Its protein product is CASSPLTSGSYNEQFF. With the portions outside the CDR3 filled from the reference TRBV18 and TRBJ2-1 genes, the complete variable region becomes NAGVMQNPRHLVRRRGQEARLRCSPMKGHSHVYWYRQLPEEGLKFMVYLQKENIIDESGMPKERFSAEFPKEGPSILRIQQVVRGDSAAYFCASSPLTSGSYNEQFFGPGTRLTVL.